Listed below are T cell receptor beta chains from one sample, sequenced in a study of identical twins. One entry per CDR3 protein results from TCRdb running MiXCR on the 5' RACE reads. The sample holds hundreds of thousands of distinct CDR3 sequences, under 9% seen once. These same data were also listed under a study on yellow fever vaccine responses in identical twins.

The sample taken for sequencing was PBMCs. The source is a woman between 18 and 29 years old in good health. Both conserved end residues are part of each CDR3. D genes are given only for firm matches. Where a row states a size, it is once, few, many or the class of an expanded clone; other rows omit it.

j_gene	abundance	v_gene	d_gene	CDR3nt	CDR3aa
TRBJ1-5	-	TRBV10-3	TRBD1	TGTGCCATCAGTGAGGACAGGGATGGCAATCAGCCCCAGCATTTT	CAISEDRDGNQPQHF
TRBJ2-2	few	TRBV12-3/TRBV12-4	TRBD2	TGTGCCAGCAGTTTCGGCAGCGGGGGGGCGCGAACCGGGGAGCTGTTTTTT	CASSFGSGGARTGELFF
TRBJ2-6	-	TRBV20-1	-	TGCAGTGCTAGAGGGGACACCGCGGTGCGGCCTGGGGCCAACGTCCTGACTTTC	CSARGDTAVRPGANVLTF
TRBJ2-2	few	TRBV12-3/TRBV12-4	TRBD2	TGTGCCAGCACCCCGGCCCGACTAGCGGGGGATCGCGGGGAGCTGTTTTTT	CASTPARLAGDRGELFF
TRBJ1-1	many	TRBV5-1	-	TGCGCCAGCAGCCTAAGGACAGCCATGAACACTGAAGCTTTCTTT	CASSLRTAMNTEAFF
TRBJ2-3	few	TRBV3-1	-	TGTGCCAGCAGCCGAAATCTAGGGCGGGGTTCAGATACGCAGTATTTT	CASSRNLGRGSDTQYF
TRBJ1-1	-	TRBV27	-	TGTGCCAGCAGTTTGAGGGCCGGGATGAACACTGAAGCTTTCTTT	CASSLRAGMNTEAFF
TRBJ2-7	-	TRBV6-1	-	TGTGCCAGCAGAGCAGAGGGCACACCCTACGAGCAGTACTTC	CASRAEGTPYEQYF
TRBJ2-1	-	TRBV12-5	-	TGTGCTAGTGGTTTGGGAGTTTCGAATGAGCAGTTCTTC	CASGLGVSNEQFF
TRBJ2-7	-	TRBV6-2/TRBV6-3	TRBD2	TGTGACAGCAGCATAGCGGGAGCGACTTACGAGCAGTACTTC	CDSSIAGATYEQYF
TRBJ2-7	-	TRBV14	TRBD2	TGTGCCAGCAGCCAACTAAGACTAGCGGGAGACGAGCAGTACTTC	CASSQLRLAGDEQYF
TRBJ2-1	many	TRBV12-3/TRBV12-4	-	TGTGCCAGCAGTTTTGTGGTAGCTCGCGCCAATGAGCAGTTCTTC	CASSFVVARANEQFF
TRBJ2-1	-	TRBV18	TRBD2	TGTGCCAGCTCACCATATCGGGGGGGGAGCTCCTACAATGAGCAGTTCTTC	CASSPYRGGSSYNEQFF
TRBJ2-1	many	TRBV20-1	TRBD2	TGCAGTGCTCCCGAGGTAGCGGGGAAGTCTGAGCAGTTCTTC	CSAPEVAGKSEQFF
TRBJ2-3	many	TRBV25-1	TRBD2	TGTGCCAGCAGTGACCGAGAAGGACTAGCGGGACCAGATACGCAGTATTTT	CASSDREGLAGPDTQYF
TRBJ2-7	few	TRBV20-1	-	TGCAGTGCTAGAGAATTTGAACTCGAGCAGTACTTC	CSAREFELEQYF
TRBJ2-7	few	TRBV6-1	TRBD1	TGTGCCAGCAGAGTAGGGGGCTCCTACTACGAGCAGTACTTC	CASRVGGSYYEQYF
TRBJ2-1	-	TRBV25-1	-	TGTGCCAGCAGTGCAGGGGCATATGAGCAGTTCTTC	CASSAGAYEQFF
TRBJ2-2	-	TRBV11-2	TRBD1	TGTGCCAGCAGCATGACCGGGACAGGGAAGGCAGGGGTTACCGGGGAGCTGTTTTTT	CASSMTGTGKAGVTGELFF
TRBJ2-3	-	TRBV7-8	-	TGTGCCAGCAGCGCGGAGGTGGGGGGACTGTATTTT	CASSAEVGGLYF
TRBJ2-7	-	TRBV11-2	-	TGTGCCAGCAGCTTGGGGGGACTCCTCTCGGAGCAGTACTTC	CASSLGGLLSEQYF
TRBJ2-2	-	TRBV5-1	-	TGCGCCAGCAGCCCAGTATCATCCACCGGGGAGCTGTTTTTT	CASSPVSSTGELFF
TRBJ2-7	few	TRBV7-8	TRBD1	TGTGCCAGCAGCGAGACAGGGGGGGCCTACGAGCAGTACTTC	CASSETGGAYEQYF
TRBJ2-5	-	TRBV6-6	-	TGTGCCAGCAGGGGTAGTGGGGGGGAGACCCAGTACTTC	CASRGSGGETQYF
TRBJ2-3	few	TRBV7-8	-	TGTGCCAGCAGCGTGGGACTCCCGACAGATACGCAGTATTTT	CASSVGLPTDTQYF
TRBJ1-2	few	TRBV28	-	TGTGCCAGCAGCCTTAAGCCCACAAGGGACTATGGCTACACCTTC	CASSLKPTRDYGYTF
TRBJ2-7	many	TRBV3-1	TRBD2	TGTGCCAGCAGCAGGACTAGCGGGGTTCTCGAGCAGTACTTC	CASSRTSGVLEQYF
TRBJ2-5	-	TRBV5-1	TRBD1	TGCGCCAGCAGCTTACAGGGGTCGCGAGAGACCCAGTACTTC	CASSLQGSRETQYF
TRBJ2-7	few	TRBV15	TRBD1	TGTGCCACCAGCAGAGATGAGACAGGGCATTACGAGCAGTACTTC	CATSRDETGHYEQYF
TRBJ1-3	-	TRBV29-1	-	TGCAGCGTTGAAGGCCGAAGCTCTGGAAACACCATATATTTT	CSVEGRSSGNTIYF
TRBJ2-1	-	TRBV2	-	TGTGCCAGCAGTAGATTACTAGCCAATGAGCAGTTCTTC	CASSRLLANEQFF
TRBJ2-7	-	TRBV4-3	-	TGCGCCAGCAGCCTAGCGACAGCCCTGGATTACGAGCAGTACTTC	CASSLATALDYEQYF
TRBJ2-7	many	TRBV7-9	-	TGTGCCAGCCGAACCGACAGGCAAGACTACGAGCAGTACTTC	CASRTDRQDYEQYF
TRBJ2-7	few	TRBV6-2/TRBV6-3	TRBD2	TGTGCCAGCACCCAGCGGGAGGGTTTCTACTACGAGCAGTACTTC	CASTQREGFYYEQYF
TRBJ2-1	few	TRBV18	TRBD2	TGTGCCAGCTCACCAGGACTAGCGGGGACGTACAATGAGCAGTTCTTC	CASSPGLAGTYNEQFF
TRBJ2-7	few	TRBV20-1	TRBD2	TGCAGTGCTACGGGACTAGCGGGGGGTCCCCATCCAACCTACGAGCAGTACTTC	CSATGLAGGPHPTYEQYF
TRBJ2-1	few	TRBV24-1	TRBD2	TGTGCCACCAGTAGCGGGGTGGCCTACAATGAGCAGTTCTTC	CATSSGVAYNEQFF
TRBJ2-7	many	TRBV12-3/TRBV12-4	TRBD2	TGTGCCAGCATCAGCGGGACCTACGGAGAGCAGTACTTC	CASISGTYGEQYF
TRBJ1-1	-	TRBV10-1	TRBD1	TGCGCCAGCAGTCCGGGACAGGGAGTTGAAGCTTTCTTT	CASSPGQGVEAFF
TRBJ1-2	many	TRBV28	TRBD1	TGTGCCAGCAGTTTCTCGAGGACAGGGGGCTCCTATGGCTACACCTTC	CASSFSRTGGSYGYTF
TRBJ2-3	-	TRBV12-1	-	TGTGCCATCGGCCCCGGGACTAGCGGGAGAGGGGATACGCAGTATTTT	CAIGPGTSGRGDTQYF
TRBJ2-7	-	TRBV6-2/TRBV6-3	TRBD2	TGTGCCAGCAGTTACTCGATTCGGGGAGGGCCCCACGAGCAGTACTTC	CASSYSIRGGPHEQYF
TRBJ2-7	many	TRBV7-2	-	TGTGCCAGCAGCTTTATCCACGAGCAGTACTTC	CASSFIHEQYF
TRBJ2-6	few	TRBV27	TRBD2	TGTGCCAGCAGTTTATCTAGCGGGAGCTCTGGGGCCAACGTCCTGACTTTC	CASSLSSGSSGANVLTF
TRBJ2-7	-	TRBV27	-	TGTGCCAGCAGCCGCCCGGGGACCGAGCAGTACTTC	CASSRPGTEQYF
TRBJ2-1	-	TRBV20-1	TRBD1	TGCAGTGCTCGCCATAGACAGGGGGCCTACAATGAGCAGTTCTTC	CSARHRQGAYNEQFF
TRBJ2-1	-	TRBV7-2	TRBD2	TGTGCCAGCAGCTTGGGGGCGGGGGGCGGCACTCACAATGAGCAGTTCTTC	CASSLGAGGGTHNEQFF
TRBJ2-7	few	TRBV20-1	TRBD2	TGCAGTGCTAGGACTTTGGCCGCGGGAGCCCTCTACCAAGAGCAGTACTTC	CSARTLAAGALYQEQYF
TRBJ2-2	-	TRBV6-1	-	TGTGCCAGCAGCCCCTATGAAACCGGGGAGCTGTTTTTT	CASSPYETGELFF
TRBJ2-1	few	TRBV24-1	TRBD2	TGTGCCACCAGTGGCTTGGCGGGAGGCTACAATGAGCAGTTCTTC	CATSGLAGGYNEQFF
TRBJ2-1	many	TRBV12-5	-	TGTGCTAGTGGTTTGGATAGTCAGGGACCCAGGCAGTTCTTC	CASGLDSQGPRQFF
TRBJ2-3	few	TRBV29-1	TRBD1	TGCAGCGTTCACCGATTAGACAGGGGATACACAGATACGCAGTATTTT	CSVHRLDRGYTDTQYF
TRBJ2-7	many	TRBV29-1	-	TGCAGCGTTGAAGATCTTCCGGACGAGCAGTACTTC	CSVEDLPDEQYF
TRBJ2-3	few	TRBV7-8	-	TGTGCCAGCAGCTTAGTTCTTAGGAACAGGGTGAGCACAGATACGCAGTATTTT	CASSLVLRNRVSTDTQYF
TRBJ2-1	-	TRBV4-3	-	TGCGCCAGCAGCCAAGACGGTGGGTCACGGCGGTTCTTC	CASSQDGGSRRFF
TRBJ2-1	many	TRBV24-1	TRBD2	TGTGCCACCAGTGATTTGCAGGGTCGGAGTACTAGCGGGAGGATTGAGCAGTTCTTC	CATSDLQGRSTSGRIEQFF
TRBJ1-5	many	TRBV10-3	-	TGTGCCATCAGTGAGACAGGTAGCAATCAGCCCCAGCATTTT	CAISETGSNQPQHF
TRBJ2-6	few	TRBV4-3	-	TGCGCCAGCAGCCAAGGACAGGACTCTGGGGCCAACGTCCTGACTTTC	CASSQGQDSGANVLTF